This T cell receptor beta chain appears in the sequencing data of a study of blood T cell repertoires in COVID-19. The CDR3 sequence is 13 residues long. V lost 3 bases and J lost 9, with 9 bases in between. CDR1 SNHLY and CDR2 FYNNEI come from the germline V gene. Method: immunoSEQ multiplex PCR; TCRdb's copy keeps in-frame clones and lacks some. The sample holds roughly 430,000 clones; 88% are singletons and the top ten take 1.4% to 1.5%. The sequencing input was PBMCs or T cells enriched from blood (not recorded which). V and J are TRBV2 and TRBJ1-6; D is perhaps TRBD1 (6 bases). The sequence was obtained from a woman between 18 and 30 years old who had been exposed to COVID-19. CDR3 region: CASSDRGSSPLHF. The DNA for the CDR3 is TGTGCCAGCAGTGACAGGGGCAGTTCACCCCTCCACTTT.